Many counts were recorded for the clone carrying this TCR beta chain. The entry originates in a study of T cells in Graves' hyperthyroidism and ophthalmopathy. RNA transcripts served as the template for amplifying TCR beta CDR3 regions. The HTBI primer set drove a first-round RT-PCR of the TCR CDR3. TCRdb ran MiXCR on the multiplex PCR reads and lists one entry per CDR3 protein. The sample shows about 600,000 distinct CDR3 sequences, 15% to 20% of them seen only once. Germline CDR1 reads SEHNR; CDR2 reads FQNEAQ (reference sequence). The V and J ends lost 7 bases and 5 bases respectively, with 18 bases between them. CDR3 length: 14 amino acids.

The J gene is TRBJ2-7, the V gene TRBV7-9, with D maybe TRBD2 (6 bases). The sample comprised blood. The clonotype comes from a woman between 35 and 50 years old with Graves' ophthalmopathy. CDR3 in amino acids: CASNSPLWGDEQYF. The CDR3 DNA reads TGTGCCAGCAATTCACCCCTGTGGGGGGACGAGCAGTACTTC.